Sequencing of this TCR beta chain was carried out in a study of cytomegalovirus exposure and HLA in healthy donors. Notes on the study in general: It was confirmed in vitro that a few of the CMV-associated chains were specific for CMV antigens. A classifier reportedly called cytomegalovirus status with high sensitivity and specificity.

Repertoires were generated with immunoSEQ multiplex PCR, while TCRdb's copy carries only in-frame clones and drops some. The sample holds 150,000 to 200,000 clones, 85% seen once. From the approximately 120-subject validation cohort, which was separate from the roughly 700-subject first cohort, the donors were drawn. With regard to this clone: Its specificity is not known.

The source material was PBMCs. This TCR came from a man younger than 45 in good health and CMV-seropositive.

The CDR3 DNA is TGTGCCAGCAGCTTCCGACCGGGACAGGGGTCCTACGAGCAGTACTTC. Protein sequence: CASSFRPGQGSYEQYF. The rearrangement uses TRBV7-9 and TRBJ2-7; 10 positions agree with TRBD1. In germline, CDR1 is SEHNR, CDR2 FQNEAQ (reference sequence). The CDR3 runs 16 residues. V was pared by 3 bases and J by 1 base, with 6 bases of the junction left unmatched. The complete variable domain, with remaining parts taken from reference TRBV7-9 and TRBJ2-7, reads DTGVSQNPRHKITKRGQNVTFRCDPISEHNRLYWYRQTLGQGPEFLTYFQNEAQLEKSRLLSDRFSAERPKGSFSTLEIQRTEQGDSAMYLCASSFRPGQGSYEQYFGPGTRLTVT.